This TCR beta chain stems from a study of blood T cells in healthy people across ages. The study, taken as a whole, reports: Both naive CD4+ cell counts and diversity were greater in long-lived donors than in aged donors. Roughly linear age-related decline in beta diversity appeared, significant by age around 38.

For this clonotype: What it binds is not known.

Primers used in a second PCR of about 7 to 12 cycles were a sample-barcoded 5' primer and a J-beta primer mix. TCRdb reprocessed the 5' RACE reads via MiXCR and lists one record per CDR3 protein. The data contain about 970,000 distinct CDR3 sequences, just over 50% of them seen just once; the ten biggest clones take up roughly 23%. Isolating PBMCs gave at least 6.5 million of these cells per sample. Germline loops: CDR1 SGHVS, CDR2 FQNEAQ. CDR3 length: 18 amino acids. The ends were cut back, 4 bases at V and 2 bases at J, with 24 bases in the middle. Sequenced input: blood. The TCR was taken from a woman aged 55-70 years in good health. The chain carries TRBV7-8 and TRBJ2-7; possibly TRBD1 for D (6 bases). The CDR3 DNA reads TGTGCCAGCAGCTCCCCCCGCCTGACAGGCTCAATCCCCTACGAGCAGTACTTC. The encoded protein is CASSSPRLTGSIPYEQYF.